The 2 T cell receptor beta chains listed next were all sequenced from one sample in a study of blood T cells in healthy people across ages. The authors ran a second PCR of roughly 6 to 11 cycles using a sample-barcoded 5' primer and a J-beta primer mix. TCRdb re-called the 5' RACE reads through MiXCR, storing one row per CDR3 protein. The sample yields approximately 900,000 distinct CDR3 sequences, almost 30% seen once. The same data also contributed to another study, on T cells of mothers and their children.

Sequenced material: blood. The receptor source for this set is a middle-aged woman in good health.

V usage is TRBV20-1 and J usage is TRBJ2-1, with TRBD2 matching over 7 bases. The CDR3 has 16 residues. In germline, CDR1 is DFQATT, CDR2 SNEGSKA (reference sequence). The ends lost 0 bases at V and 6 bases at J; junction bases unmatched: 11. CDR3 loop: CSARDRLAGVINEQFF. For the CDR3, the DNA is TGCAGTGCTAGAGATCGACTGGCGGGGGTTATCAATGAGCAGTTCTTC.

The sample holds one count of this clonotype. The chain is built from TRBV3-1 and TRBJ2-3; 9 nucleotides agree with TRBD2. With V trimmed by 4 bases and J by 2 bases, 13 bases remained unmatched. This CDR3 has 18 amino acids. CDR1 is LGHDT and CDR2 is YNNKEL in the germline V gene (reference sequence). The DNA for the CDR3 is TGTGCCAGCAGCCCCTGGGTAGCGGGGGCCCACCACACAGATACGCAGTATTTT. Encoded protein: CASSPWVAGAHHTDTQYF.